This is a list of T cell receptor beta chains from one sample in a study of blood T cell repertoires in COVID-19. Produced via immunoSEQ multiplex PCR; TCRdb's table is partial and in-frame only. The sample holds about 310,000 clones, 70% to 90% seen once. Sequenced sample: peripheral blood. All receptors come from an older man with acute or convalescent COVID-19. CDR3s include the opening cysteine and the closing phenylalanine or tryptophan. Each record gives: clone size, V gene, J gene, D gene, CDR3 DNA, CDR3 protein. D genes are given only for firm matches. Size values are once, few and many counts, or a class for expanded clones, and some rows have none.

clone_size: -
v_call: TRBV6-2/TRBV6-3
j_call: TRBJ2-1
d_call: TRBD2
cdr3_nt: TGTGCCAGCAGTTACGGCCTAGCGGGAGGGCTCAATGAGCAGTTCTTC
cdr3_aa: CASSYGLAGGLNEQFF

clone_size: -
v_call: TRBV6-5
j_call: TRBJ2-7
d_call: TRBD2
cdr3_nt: TGTGCCAGCAGTTACCTGGGACTAGCGGGAACCTACGAGCAGTACTTC
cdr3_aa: CASSYLGLAGTYEQYF

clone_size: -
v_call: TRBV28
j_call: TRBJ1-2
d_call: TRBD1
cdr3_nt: TGTGCCAGCGTACCCGGGACAGGGGTTTTCGGCTACACCTTC
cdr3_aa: CASVPGTGVFGYTF

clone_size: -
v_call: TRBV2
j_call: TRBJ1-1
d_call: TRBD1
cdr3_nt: TGTGCCAGCAGGATGGACAGGGGAGGGGAAGCTTTCTTT
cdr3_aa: CASRMDRGGEAFF

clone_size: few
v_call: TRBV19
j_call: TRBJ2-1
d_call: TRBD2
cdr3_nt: TGTGCCAGTAGTATTGCTAGCGGGAGAGTGGGATTGGGGAATGAGCAGTTCTTC
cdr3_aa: CASSIASGRVGLGNEQFF

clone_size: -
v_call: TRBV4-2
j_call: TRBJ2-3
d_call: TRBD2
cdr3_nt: TGTGCCAGCAGCCAAGAACGCCGGGGGAGCGGGAGAACAGATACGCAGTATTTT
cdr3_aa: CASSQERRGSGRTDTQYF

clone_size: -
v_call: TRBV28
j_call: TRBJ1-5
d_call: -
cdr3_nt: TGTGCCAGCAGTTCACCCCGAGGTCAGCCCCAGCATTTT
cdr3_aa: CASSSPRGQPQHF

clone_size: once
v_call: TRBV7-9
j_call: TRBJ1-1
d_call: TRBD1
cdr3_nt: TGTGCCAGCAGCCCTACAGGGGGAGGTGGTGAAGCTTTCTTT
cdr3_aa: CASSPTGGGGEAFF

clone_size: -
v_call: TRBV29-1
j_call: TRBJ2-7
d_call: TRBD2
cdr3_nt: TGCAGCGTTGCGTCTAGCGGGTACTACGAGCAGTACTTC
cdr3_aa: CSVASSGYYEQYF

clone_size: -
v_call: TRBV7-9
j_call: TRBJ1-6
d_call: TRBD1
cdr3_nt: TGTGCCAGCAGCCCTGGACAGGGTGATACTTCACCCCTCCACTTT
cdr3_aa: CASSPGQGDTSPLHF

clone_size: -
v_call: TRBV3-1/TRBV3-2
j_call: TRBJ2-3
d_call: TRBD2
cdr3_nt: TGTGCCAGCAGCCCCCCGTATGGCGGGGGGGCGGGTACGCAGTATTTT
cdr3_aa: CASSPPYGGGAGTQYF

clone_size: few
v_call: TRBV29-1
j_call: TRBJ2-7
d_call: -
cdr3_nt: TGCAGCATTGTCCAGGGAGGGGGCTCCTACGAGCAGTACTTC
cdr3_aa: CSIVQGGGSYEQYF

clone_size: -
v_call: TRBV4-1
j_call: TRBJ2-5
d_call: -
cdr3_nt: TGCGCCAGCAGCCGGAACCGGGGAGAGACCCAGTACTTC
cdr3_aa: CASSRNRGETQYF

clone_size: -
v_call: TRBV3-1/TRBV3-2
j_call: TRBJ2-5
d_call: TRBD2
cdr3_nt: TGTGCCAGCAGCGCAGGCGGGACTAGCGGTTCGGAGACCCAGTACTTC
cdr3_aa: CASSAGGTSGSETQYF

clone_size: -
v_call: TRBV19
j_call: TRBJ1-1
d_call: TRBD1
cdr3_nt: TGTGCCAGTAGGAGGGACAGCCGCCGCCGATATATGAACACTGAAGCTTTCTTT
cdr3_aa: CASRRDSRRRYMNTEAFF

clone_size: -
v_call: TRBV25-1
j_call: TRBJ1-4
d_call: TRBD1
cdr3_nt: TGTGCCAGCAGTGAATATGGGCAGGGGGGAACTAATGAAAAACTGTTTTTT
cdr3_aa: CASSEYGQGGTNEKLFF

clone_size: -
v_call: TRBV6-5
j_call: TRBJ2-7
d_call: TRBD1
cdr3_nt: TGTGCCAGCAGCTCCGGGACAGAAATCTACGAGCAGTACTTC
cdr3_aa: CASSSGTEIYEQYF

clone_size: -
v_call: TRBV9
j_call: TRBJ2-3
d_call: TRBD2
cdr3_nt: TGTGCCAGCAGCGGTAGATCGGGGACTAGCTCCGGAGATACGCAGTATTTT
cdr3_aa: CASSGRSGTSSGDTQYF

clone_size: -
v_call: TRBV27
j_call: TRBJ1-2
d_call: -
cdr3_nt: TGTGCCAGCAGCCCTAACGGGACACCTCGCTATGGCTACACCTTC
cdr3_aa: CASSPNGTPRYGYTF

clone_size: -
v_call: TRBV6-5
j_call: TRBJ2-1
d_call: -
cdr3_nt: TGTGCCAGCAAGCGGGACAGGCTTCGACATGAGCAGTTCTTC
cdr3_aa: CASKRDRLRHEQFF

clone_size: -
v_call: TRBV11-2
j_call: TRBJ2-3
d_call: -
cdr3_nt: TGTGCCAGCAGCTTAGGGGCAGGGCTTCTCGGCACAGATACGCAGTATTTT
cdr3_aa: CASSLGAGLLGTDTQYF

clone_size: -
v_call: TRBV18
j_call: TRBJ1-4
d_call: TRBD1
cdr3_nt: TGTGCCAGCTCACCACGGACAGGGGGCGCTAATGAAAAACTGTTTTTT
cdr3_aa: CASSPRTGGANEKLFF

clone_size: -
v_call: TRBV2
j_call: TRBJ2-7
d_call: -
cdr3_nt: TGTGCCAGCACCCTCGCGGACGAGCAGTACTTC
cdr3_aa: CASTLADEQYF

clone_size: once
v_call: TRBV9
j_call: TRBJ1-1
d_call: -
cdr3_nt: TGTGCCAGCAGCTCTTTAGGACAGCTGAACACTGAAGCTTTCTTT
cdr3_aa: CASSSLGQLNTEAFF

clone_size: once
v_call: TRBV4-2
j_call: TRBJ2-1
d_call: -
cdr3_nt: TGTGCCAGCAGCCAAGCCCCCGCGAGCCTAGACAATGAGCAGTTCTTC
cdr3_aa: CASSQAPASLDNEQFF

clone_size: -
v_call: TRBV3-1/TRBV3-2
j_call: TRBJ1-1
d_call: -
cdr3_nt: TGTGCCAGCAGCCAAGATAGGGGGGGCGCTTGGAACACTGAAGCTTTCTTT
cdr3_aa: CASSQDRGGAWNTEAFF

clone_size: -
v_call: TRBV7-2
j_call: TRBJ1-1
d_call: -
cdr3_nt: TGTGCCAGCAGCCCTTCTAGGAACAGGCTGAACACTGAAGCTTTCTTT
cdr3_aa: CASSPSRNRLNTEAFF

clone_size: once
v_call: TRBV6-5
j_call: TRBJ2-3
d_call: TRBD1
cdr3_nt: TGTGCCAGCCGGGACAGGGGGCCAGATACGCAGTATTTT
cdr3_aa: CASRDRGPDTQYF

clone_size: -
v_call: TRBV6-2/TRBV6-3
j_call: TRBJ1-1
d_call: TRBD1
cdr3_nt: TGTGCCAGCAGTAACAGACAGGGGGTTGGAGCTTTCTTT
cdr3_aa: CASSNRQGVGAFF

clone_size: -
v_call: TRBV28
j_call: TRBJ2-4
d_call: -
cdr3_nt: TGTGCCAGCAGTTTCCAGGGGCCGCAGCCAAACATTCAGTACTTC
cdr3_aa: CASSFQGPQPNIQYF